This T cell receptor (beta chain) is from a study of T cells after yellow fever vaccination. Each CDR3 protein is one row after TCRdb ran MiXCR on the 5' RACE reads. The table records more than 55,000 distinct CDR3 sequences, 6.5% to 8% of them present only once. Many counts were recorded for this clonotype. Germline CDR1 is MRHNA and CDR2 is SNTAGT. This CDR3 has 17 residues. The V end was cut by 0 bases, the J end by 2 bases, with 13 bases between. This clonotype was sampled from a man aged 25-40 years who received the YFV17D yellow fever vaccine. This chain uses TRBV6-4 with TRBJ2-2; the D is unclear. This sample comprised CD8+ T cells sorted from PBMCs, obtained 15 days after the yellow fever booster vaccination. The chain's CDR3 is CASSDSITLDNTGELFF. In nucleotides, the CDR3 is TGTGCCAGCAGTGACTCGATTACCCTAGACAACACCGGGGAGCTGTTTTTT.